The 15 T cell receptor beta chains below were found in one sample sequenced in a study of shared clonotypes between healthy human individuals. CD45RO-negative, CCR7-positively selected cells formed the naive CD8 fraction, excluding terminally differentiated effector memory CD45RA+ cells. The data were produced by immunoSEQ multiplex PCR, yet TCRdb's version contains in-frame clones alone and is incomplete. The table has about 820,000 clones, about 92% seen once. Sequenced material: naive CD8+ T cells sorted from blood. The receptors originated from a man aged 25 to 40 in good health.

J is TRBJ1-1 and V is TRBV30; TRBD1 might be the D (6 bases). In germline, CDR1 is GTSNPN, CDR2 SVGIG (reference sequence). V was trimmed by 4 bases and J by 5 bases, leaving 14 bases between them. CDR3 length equals 13 residues. This CDR3 is CAWNGGTRTEAFF. The CDR3 bases are TGTGCCTGGAATGGGGGCACGAGGACTGAAGCTTTCTTT.

CDR3 amino acids: CASRPQGTGELFF. As DNA, the CDR3 is TGTGCCAGCAGGCCACAGGGGACCGGGGAGCTGTTTTTT. The genes are TRBV21-1 and TRBJ2-2; TRBD1 was called by the table and not checked on the DNA. TRBV21-1 constitutes a pseudogene. The CDR3 is made up of 13 amino acids.

The chain links TRBV10-3 to TRBJ2-7; perhaps TRBD1 as D (6 bases). There are 12 residues in the CDR3. The V and J ends lost 10 bases and 0 bases respectively, with 10 bases between them. In germline, CDR1 is ENHRY, CDR2 SYGVKD. The CDR3 region has the DNA TGTGCCAGCCGGGACATCTCCTACGAGCAGTACTTC. Its protein product is CASRDISYEQYF.

The chain uses TRBV27 and TRBJ2-1; TRBD1 aligns across 7 bases. Germline V gives CDR1 MNHEY, CDR2 SMNVEV (reference sequence). The CDR3 contains 16 residues. The V and J ends lost 4 bases and 3 bases, in that order; junction bases with no gene match: 9. The CDR3 DNA sequence: TGTGCCAGCAGTTCGAACCGGGACAGCGTCTACAATGAGCAGTTCTTC. Translating gives CASSSNRDSVYNEQFF.

The CDR3 DNA sequence: TGTGCCAGCGGATCCTTTCTAGCGGATACCTACGAGCAGTACTTC. It codes for CASGSFLADTYEQYF. The chain couples TRBV6-5 to TRBJ2-7; 7 nucleotides agree with TRBD2. Trimming cost V 8 bases and J 2 bases; bases outside gene matches: 12. From germline, CDR1 is MNHEY and CDR2 SVGAGI. The CDR3 has 15 amino acids.

The chain couples TRBV7-2 to TRBJ2-7, with 11 positions matching TRBD1. Trimming took 4 bases from V and 0 from J; bases not matched to a gene: 5. CDR1 and CDR2 from the germline V gene are SGHTA and FQGNSA. This CDR3 is built from 16 residues. The chain's CDR3 is CASSYGTGGSSYEQYF. CDR3 coding DNA: TGTGCCAGCAGCTATGGGACAGGGGGTAGCTCCTACGAGCAGTACTTC.

The table lists this clone with many counts. The chain couples TRBV7-3 to TRBJ2-2; 8 bases fit TRBD1. The CDR3 loop spans 15 amino acids. Germline V gives CDR1 SGHTA, CDR2 FQGTGA. J gave up 0 bases and V 5 bases, and 2 bases lay outside the gene matches. The CDR3 loop reads CASSPDRANTGELFF. The CDR3 DNA reads as TGTGCCAGCAGCCCGGACAGGGCGAACACCGGGGAGCTGTTTTTT.

The chain has TRBV9 and TRBJ1-2; D gene unclear. The ends were cut back, 5 bases at V and 2 bases at J, with 7 bases in the middle. The CDR3 has 12 residues. Per the germline V gene, CDR1 is SGDLS and CDR2 is YYNGEE. CDR3 sequence reads: CASSGENYGYTF. CDR3 nucleotides: TGTGCCAGCAGTGGGGAGAACTATGGCTACACCTTC. The variable domain in full, with the rest retrieved from reference TRBV9 and TRBJ1-2, is DSGVTQTPKHLITATGQRVTLRCSPRSGDLSVYWYQQSLDQGLQFLIQYYNGEERAKGNILERFSAQQFPDLHSELNLSSLELGDSALYFCASSGENYGYTFGSGTRLTVV.

This chain joins TRBV7-9 and TRBJ1-1; D is uncertain. Germline V CDR1 and CDR2: SEHNR, FQNEAQ (reference sequence). The V gene lost 8 bases and the J gene lost 1 base, with 8 bases spanning the gap. The CDR3 covers 12 residues. CDR3 protein: CASYPQNTEAFF. As DNA, the CDR3 is TGTGCCAGCTACCCTCAGAACACTGAAGCTTTCTTT. The full variable domain, rest sourced from reference TRBV7-9 and TRBJ1-1, is DTGVSQNPRHKITKRGQNVTFRCDPISEHNRLYWYRQTLGQGPEFLTYFQNEAQLEKSRLLSDRFSAERPKGSFSTLEIQRTEQGDSAMYLCASYPQNTEAFFGQGTRLTVV.

The chain employs TRBV7-8 and TRBJ2-3, with TRBD2 identical over 14 bases. The CDR3 sequence is 17 residues long. V lost 2 bases to trimming and J lost 1 base; unmatched junction nucleotides: 2. Per germline, CDR1 SGHVS and CDR2 FQNEAQ. CDR3 coding DNA: TGTGCCAGCAGCTTAAGGGGACTAGCGGGAGGCACAGATACGCAGTATTTT. It encodes CASSLRGLAGGTDTQYF.

V and J are TRBV29-1 and TRBJ2-2, with 11 bases fitting TRBD2. With V trimmed by 3 bases and J by 5 bases, 11 bases remained unmatched. Germline V gene data show CDR1 as SQVTM and CDR2 as ANQGSEA. This CDR3 region has 17 residues. CDR3 sequence reads: CSVEASGRSLGTGELFF. The CDR3 nucleotides are TGCAGCGTTGAGGCTAGCGGGAGGTCCCTAGGGACCGGGGAGCTGTTTTTT.

CDR3 in DNA: TGTGCCAGCAGCTCACCCGAGCACAGGGGGTTATCCGGGGAGCTGTTTTTT. Protein: CASSSPEHRGLSGELFF. V usage is TRBV7-9 and J usage is TRBJ2-2; 8 bases line up with TRBD1. The V gene's germline CDR1 is SEHNR and CDR2 FQNEAQ (reference sequence). CDR3 length: 17 residues. V gave up 4 bases and J gave up 6 bases; unmatched junction bases: 13. Based on the CDR3 plus reference TRBV7-9 and TRBJ2-2, the full variable domain is DTGVSQNPRHKITKRGQNVTFRCDPISEHNRLYWYRQTLGQGPEFLTYFQNEAQLEKSRLLSDRFSAERPKGSFSTLEIQRTEQGDSAMYLCASSSPEHRGLSGELFFGEGSRLTVL.

The rearrangement joins TRBV25-1 to TRBJ1-2; TRBD1 is a possible D gene (5 bases). This CDR3 is 15 amino acids long. V gave up 3 bases and J gave up 3 bases, with 14 bases separating them. Per the germline V gene, CDR1 is MGHDK and CDR2 is SYGVNS. As DNA, the CDR3 is TGTGCCAGCAGTGACCGACTCACGGGGGACTATGGCTACACCTTC. It specifies CASSDRLTGDYGYTF.

The chain uses TRBV4-1 and TRBJ2-1; 7 nucleotides align to TRBD2. J lost 7 bases, V lost 2 bases, and 8 bases had no gene match. This CDR3 is 15 amino acids long. Germline lookup yields CDR1 MGHRA and CDR2 YSYEKL. CDR3 sequence: CASSQQPGLLNEQFF. The CDR3 DNA is TGCGCCAGCAGCCAACAACCGGGACTATTAAATGAGCAGTTCTTC.

The V call is TRBV7-8, the J call TRBJ1-4, with 9 bases lining up with TRBD1. V lost 5 bases to trimming and J lost 6 bases; unmatched junction nucleotides: 4. Germline V lookup: CDR1 SGHVS, CDR2 FQNEAQ. The CDR3 spans 14 residues. As DNA, the CDR3 is TGTGCCAGCAGCCCGGGACAGGGCTATGAAAAACTGTTTTTT. This sequence encodes CASSPGQGYEKLFF.